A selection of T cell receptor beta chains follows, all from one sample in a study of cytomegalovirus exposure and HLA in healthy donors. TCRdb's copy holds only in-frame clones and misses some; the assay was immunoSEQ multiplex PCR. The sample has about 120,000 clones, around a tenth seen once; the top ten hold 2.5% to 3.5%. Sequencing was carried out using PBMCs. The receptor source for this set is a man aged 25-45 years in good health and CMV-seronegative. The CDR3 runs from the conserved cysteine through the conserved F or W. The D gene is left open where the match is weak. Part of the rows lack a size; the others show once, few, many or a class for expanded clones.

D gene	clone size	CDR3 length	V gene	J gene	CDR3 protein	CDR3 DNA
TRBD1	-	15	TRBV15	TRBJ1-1	CATSSGTATNTEAFF	TGTGCCACCAGCAGCGGGACAGCTACTAACACTGAAGCTTTCTTT
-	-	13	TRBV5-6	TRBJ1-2	CASSVQGLGGYTF	TGTGCCAGCAGCGTTCAGGGGCTCGGTGGCTACACCTTC
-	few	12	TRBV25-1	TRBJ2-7	CASSDGGYEQYF	TGTGCCAGCAGTGACGGGGGCTACGAGCAGTACTTC
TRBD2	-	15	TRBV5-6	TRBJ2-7	CASSLAVGLAGEQYF	TGTGCCAGCAGCTTGGCGGTGGGACTAGCGGGCGAGCAGTACTTC
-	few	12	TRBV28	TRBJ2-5	CASSLSQETQYF	TGTGCCAGCAGTTTGAGTCAAGAGACCCAGTACTTC
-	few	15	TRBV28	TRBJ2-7	CASRHSKGAINEQYF	TGTGCCAGCCGCCATTCAAAAGGGGCAATTAACGAGCAGTACTTC
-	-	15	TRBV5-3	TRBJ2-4	CARSLNKLAKNIQYF	TGTGCCAGAAGCTTGAATAAACTAGCCAAAAACATTCAGTACTTC
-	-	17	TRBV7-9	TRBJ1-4	CASSLGEGLKTNEKLFF	TGTGCCAGCAGCTTAGGGGAGGGTTTAAAGACTAATGAAAAACTGTTTTTT
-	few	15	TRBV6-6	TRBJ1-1	CASSYPGYGDTEAFF	TGTGCCAGCAGTTACCCAGGGTATGGGGACACTGAAGCTTTCTTT
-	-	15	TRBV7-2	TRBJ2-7	CASSPATGSAYEQYF	TGTGCCAGCAGCCCCGCGACAGGTTCCGCCTACGAGCAGTACTTC
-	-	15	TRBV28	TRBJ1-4	CASSPPGGLGEKLFF	TGTGCCAGCAGCCCACCGGGGGGGTTGGGTGAAAAACTGTTTTTT
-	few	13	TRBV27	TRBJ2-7	CASSFRDNYEQYF	TGTGCCAGCAGTTTCCGGGACAACTACGAGCAGTACTTC
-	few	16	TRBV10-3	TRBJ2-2	CAISEVGEGRTGELFF	TGTGCCATCAGTGAAGTCGGAGAGGGTCGGACCGGGGAGCTGTTTTTT
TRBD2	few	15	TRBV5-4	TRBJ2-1	CASSPGLGGYNEQFF	TGTGCCAGCAGCCCAGGACTAGGAGGATACAATGAGCAGTTCTTC
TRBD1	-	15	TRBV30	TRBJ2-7	CAWSQLGQGRYEQYF	TGTGCCTGGAGTCAACTGGGACAGGGGCGATACGAGCAGTACTTC
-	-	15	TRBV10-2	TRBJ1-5	CASSPRLSRNQPQHF	TGCGCCAGCAGCCCCAGGTTATCGCGCAATCAGCCCCAGCATTTT
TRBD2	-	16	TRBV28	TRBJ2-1	CASSSGGTSGYNEQFF	TGTGCCAGCAGCTCCGGGGGGACTAGCGGGTACAATGAGCAGTTCTTC
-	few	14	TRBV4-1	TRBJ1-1	CASSQEFPNTEAFF	TGCGCCAGCAGCCAAGAATTTCCAAACACTGAAGCTTTCTTT
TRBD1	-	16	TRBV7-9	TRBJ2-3	CASSRYTGQDADTQYF	TGTGCCAGCAGCCGTTACACGGGACAGGACGCAGATACGCAGTATTTT
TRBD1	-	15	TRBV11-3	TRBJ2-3	CASSPRTGGTDTQYF	TGTGCCAGCAGCCCTCGGACAGGGGGCACTGATACGCAGTATTTT
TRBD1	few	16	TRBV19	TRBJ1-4	CASSIETGTANEKLFF	TGTGCCAGTAGTATAGAGACCGGGACAGCTAATGAAAAACTGTTTTTT
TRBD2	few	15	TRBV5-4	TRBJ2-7	CASSPLGGSSYEQYF	TGTGCCAGCAGCCCCCTGGGCGGGAGCTCCTACGAGCAGTACTTC